This passage covers 31 T cell receptor beta chains from one sample sequenced in a study of T-cell memory formation after mild COVID-19. TCRdb re-called the 5' RACE reads with MiXCR, one entry per CDR3 protein. The sample lists hundreds of thousands of distinct CDR3 sequences, less than 9.5% occurring once. Source material: PBMCs or a T cell subset sorted from them (not recorded which). These receptors were obtained from a man aged 18-30 years who had mild COVID-19 (a few samples of this study predate the infection). Cell type and time point are not known.

As regards this clonotype: An end of the junction does not agree with germline; a read error may underlie this. The CDR3 reads CARSAMSTGNTIYF. CDR3 in DNA: TGTGCCAGAAGTGCAATGAGTACTGGAAACACCATATATTTT. The chain carries TRBV6-1 and TRBJ1-3; D is unclear. Germline CDR1 is MNHNS and CDR2 is SASEGT. This CDR3 is built from 14 residues.

This chain uses TRBV7-6 with TRBJ2-5, with TRBD2 as a possible D gene (5 bases). The CDR3 loop spans 16 amino acids. Trimming took off 1 base at V and 1 base at J, with 13 bases between the two ends. Germline V gives CDR1 SGHVS, CDR2 FNYEAQ. CDR3 region: CASSLGETVLQETQYF. DNA for the CDR3: TGTGCCAGCAGCTTAGGGGAGACGGTCCTCCAAGAGACCCAGTACTTC.

This chain joins TRBV20-1 and TRBJ2-3; D remains unclear. The CDR3 covers 13 residues. From germline, CDR1 is DFQATT and CDR2 SNEGSKA (reference sequence). The V end was cut by 1 base, the J end by 0 bases, with 5 bases between. CDR3 loop: CSARVGSTDTQYF. The CDR3 nucleotides read TGCAGTGCTAGAGTCGGGAGCACAGATACGCAGTATTTT.

The J gene is TRBJ1-1, the V gene TRBV6-6; no clear D gene. Germline CDR1 and CDR2: MNHNY and SVGAGI (reference sequence). This CDR3 spans 14 amino acids. Trimming cost V 1 base and J 4 bases, with 10 bases left between them. CDR3 bases: TGTGCCAGCAGTTACTTATACAGCAGCACTGAAGCTTTCTTT. Amino acid sequence: CASSYLYSSTEAFF.

This clonotype occurred many times. The gene calls are TRBV7-2 and TRBJ2-3; D may be TRBD2 (5 bases). Germline V CDR1 and CDR2: SGHTA, FQGNSA. The CDR3 sequence is 12 residues long. The V and J ends lost 5 bases and 10 bases respectively, with 13 bases between them. CDR3 bases: TGTGCCAGCAGCGCTAGCCGATCTGCGCAGTATTTT. Residues: CASSASRSAQYF.

V is TRBV6-2 or TRBV6-3 and J is TRBJ2-7; a weak D match, TRBD2 (5 bases). Germline assignment: CDR1 MNHEY and CDR2 SVGEGT. The CDR3 loop spans 14 amino acids. The chain's CDR3 is CASSYSSGSFEQYV. As DNA, the CDR3 is TGTGCCAGCAGTTACTCAAGCGGATCCTTCGAGCAGTACGTC.

This clonotype was counted a single time. CDR3 protein: CASSFPKRGDYNEQFF. CDR3 sequence (DNA): TGTGCCAGCAGCTTCCCAAAGCGGGGAGATTACAATGAGCAGTTCTTC. This chain joins TRBV7-8 and TRBJ2-1, with TRBD2 matching over 7 bases. The CDR3 is 16 amino acids. Trimming removed 3 bases from V and 4 bases from J; junction bases left unmatched: 9. Germline CDR1 is SGHVS and CDR2 is FQNEAQ. Variable domain in full (rest from reference TRBV7-8 and TRBJ2-1): GAGVSQSPRYKVAKRGQDVALRCDPISGHVSLFWYQQALGQGPEFLTYFQNEAQLDKSGLPSDRFFAERPEGSVSTLKIQRTQQEDSAVYLCASSFPKRGDYNEQFFGPGTRLTVL.

This chain connects TRBV27 to TRBJ2-6; 7 bases align to TRBD2. Germline lookup yields CDR1 MNHEY and CDR2 SMNVEV (reference sequence). The CDR3 totals 15 residues. Trimming took 6 bases from V and 1 from J; bases not matched to a gene: 3. For the CDR3, the DNA is TGTGCCAGCAGACGGGACTATTCTGGGGCCAACGTCCTGACTTTC. This codes for CASRRDYSGANVLTF. The full variable domain, its missing parts supplied by reference TRBV27 and TRBJ2-6, is EAQVTQNPRYLITVTGKKLTVTCSQNMNHEYMSWYRQDPGLGLRQIYYSMNVEVTDKGDVPEGYKVSRKEKRNFPLILESPSPNQTSLYFCASRRDYSGANVLTFGAGSRLTVL.

This clonotype has more than one count but fewer than ten. The chain carries TRBV12-3 or TRBV12-4 and TRBJ1-2; no definite D call. The CDR3 is 12 amino acids. Trimming left V 6 bases short and J 4 bases short, with 9 bases between. The CDR3 bases are TGTGCCAGCAGGCGGAGCATCTATGGCTACACCTTC. Protein sequence: CASRRSIYGYTF.

This chain joins TRBV10-2 and TRBJ1-4, with a weak D call TRBD1 (5 bases). Looked up from germline, CDR1 is WSHSY and CDR2 is SAAADI. The CDR3 consists of 14 residues. Trimming took 5 bases from V and 3 from J, leaving 10 bases between them. CDR3 in DNA: TGCGCCAGCAGTCCCCCGGGGCCTAATGAAAAACTGTTTTTT. This encodes CASSPPGPNEKLFF.

This clonotype was found many times. The genes are TRBV7-8 and TRBJ1-1; no definite D call. V was pared by 4 bases and J by 4 bases, with 16 bases between. The germline V gene encodes CDR1 SGHVS and CDR2 FQNEAQ. This CDR3 comprises 15 residues. CDR3 loop: CASSSLGSPATEAFF. The CDR3, as DNA: TGTGCCAGCAGCTCACTCGGTTCCCCGGCCACTGAAGCTTTCTTT.

This clonotype has only a few counts. The V gene is TRBV9, the J gene TRBJ1-2, with D perhaps TRBD1 (5 bases). The CDR3 totals 15 residues. V lost 1 base, J lost 4 bases, and 14 bases lay in between. Germline assignment: CDR1 SGDLS and CDR2 YYNGEE. CDR3 nucleotide sequence: TGTGCCAGCAGCGTAATACAGGATGCTCGCTATGGCTACACCTTC. Encoded protein: CASSVIQDARYGYTF. Together with reference TRBV9 and TRBJ1-2, the CDR3 gives the full variable domain: DSGVTQTPKHLITATGQRVTLRCSPRSGDLSVYWYQQSLDQGLQFLIQYYNGEERAKGNILERFSAQQFPDLHSELNLSSLELGDSALYFCASSVIQDARYGYTFGSGTRLTVV.

This clonotype was detected ten times or more. The chain employs TRBV5-1 and TRBJ1-1; no clear D. This CDR3 is 13 amino acids long. Per the germline V gene, CDR1 is SGHRS and CDR2 is YFSETQ. Trimming stripped 3 bases from V and 6 bases from J, with 12 bases between. CDR3 region: CASSYGADPEAFF. CDR3 sequence (DNA): TGCGCCAGCAGCTACGGAGCGGACCCTGAAGCTTTCTTT.

A few counts support this clonotype. The genes are TRBV11-2 and TRBJ2-5; the D gene is possibly TRBD1 (7 bases). V was cut by 5 bases and J by 4 bases, with 11 bases left in between. Germline V gene lookup returns CDR1 SGHAT and CDR2 FQNNGV. This CDR3 spans 13 amino acids. The CDR3 DNA is TGTGCCAGCAGCGGAGGGGGCGTAGAGACCCAGTACTTC. Amino acids: CASSGGGVETQYF.

The chain couples TRBV12-3 or TRBV12-4 to TRBJ2-5; D remains ambiguous. Trimming pared 3 bases from V and 5 bases from J, leaving 10 bases between. The CDR3 totals 13 residues. This CDR3 is CASSLDSWETQYF. CDR3 in DNA: TGTGCCAGCAGTTTGGATAGCTGGGAGACCCAGTACTTC.

This chain links TRBV12-3 or TRBV12-4 with TRBJ2-3; D is undetermined. The CDR3 runs 15 residues. Trimming pared 6 bases from V and 0 bases from J, leaving 13 bases between. CDR3 amino acids: CASRPPGESTDTQYF. In nucleotides, the CDR3 is TGTGCCAGCAGGCCCCCCGGCGAAAGCACAGATACGCAGTATTTT.

This clonotype occurred many times. This chain joins TRBV20-1 and TRBJ1-2, with 9 nucleotides matching TRBD1. Trimming took 6 bases from V and 6 from J; bases not matched to a gene: 8. The CDR3 extends over 13 amino acids. Per the germline V gene, CDR1 is DFQATT and CDR2 is SNEGSKA (reference sequence). As DNA, the CDR3 is TGCAGTGCCACGGACAGGGGCCTGCATGGCTACACCTTC. It is translated as CSATDRGLHGYTF.

This clonotype appeared many times. The genes are TRBV6-5 and TRBJ2-2, with 7 bases fitting TRBD2. Per the germline V gene, CDR1 is MNHEY and CDR2 is SVGAGI. V trimming: 5 bases; J trimming: 0 bases; junction bases outside the gene matches: 3. The CDR3 spans 15 residues. As DNA, the CDR3 is TGTGCCAGCAGTCCGCGGGGGACGAACACCGGGGAGCTGTTTTTT. It specifies CASSPRGTNTGELFF.

This clonotype has just a few counts. The rearrangement joins TRBV6-5 to TRBJ1-2; 8 bases align to TRBD1. The CDR3 loop spans 17 amino acids. Germline-derived CDR1 and CDR2 are MNHEY and SVGAGI. V gave up 0 bases and J gave up 8 bases; unmatched junction bases: 14. CDR3 nucleotides: TGTGCCAGCAGTTACTCTACCCCCGGCAGGGGGCCAGGAGGCTACACCTTC. Encoded protein: CASSYSTPGRGPGGYTF.

At least ten counts were recorded for this clonotype. This rearrangement joins TRBV3-1 to TRBJ2-3; TRBD2 is a possible D gene (7 bases). V lost 1 base, J lost 4 bases, and 12 bases lay in between. Germline loops: CDR1 LGHDT, CDR2 YNNKEL (reference sequence). This CDR3 is 15 amino acids long. The CDR3 DNA follows: TGTGCCAGCAGCCAAGGCGGGGGCCCATCAGATACGCAGTATTTT. This gives the protein CASSQGGGPSDTQYF.

V and J are TRBV10-3 and TRBJ2-1, with no clear D. The CDR3 loop spans 11 amino acids. Germline V gene lookup returns CDR1 ENHRY and CDR2 SYGVKD. V was trimmed by 5 bases and J by 8 bases, leaving 7 bases between them. The CDR3 DNA is TGTGCCATCAGTATAAGGGATGAGCAGTTCTTC. Protein product: CAISIRDEQFF.

This clonotype appeared many times. V is TRBV20-1 and J is TRBJ1-2; 8 nucleotides match TRBD1. With 6 bases clipped from V and 4 bases from J, the junction kept 4 bases outside the gene matches. The length of the CDR3 is 12 residues. Germline V gene data show CDR1 as DFQATT and CDR2 as SNEGSKA (reference sequence). The CDR3 coding sequence is TGCAGTGCGAGGGGACAGGTCTATGGCTACACCTTC. It yields the protein CSARGQVYGYTF.

This clonotype was counted a few times. V and J are TRBV7-2 and TRBJ1-6; D unclear. The CDR3 is 16 amino acids. V was trimmed by 6 bases and J by 1 base, leaving 13 bases between them. CDR1 and CDR2 (germline): SGHTA, FQGNSA. CDR3 amino acids: CASSTRRGSYNSPLHF. The CDR3 DNA reads as TGTGCCAGCAGTACGAGACGAGGGTCCTATAATTCACCCCTCCACTTT.

The chain has TRBV10-2 and TRBJ2-5; possibly TRBD1 or TRBD2 for D (7 bases each). Germline loops: CDR1 WSHSY, CDR2 SAAADI. V was clipped by 6 bases and J by 3 bases, with 14 bases between them. The CDR3 is made up of 14 amino acids. The CDR3 sequence: CASSEQGREETQYF. The CDR3 DNA reads TGCGCCAGCAGCGAACAGGGGAGGGAAGAGACCCAGTACTTC.

The chain combines TRBV11-2 with TRBJ2-5; D is undetermined. This CDR3 is built from 14 residues. With 5 bases removed from V and 2 bases from J, the gap between germline ends came to 12 bases. Germline V gene lookup returns CDR1 SGHAT and CDR2 FQNNGV. The CDR3 is CASSPLATQETQYF. CDR3 DNA: TGTGCCAGCAGCCCTCTGGCCACACAAGAGACCCAGTACTTC.

This clonotype was observed many times. The rearrangement uses TRBV20-1 and TRBJ2-4; TRBD2 matches 8 bases. The CDR3 consists of 12 residues. Germline V gives CDR1 DFQATT, CDR2 SNEGSKA (reference sequence). Trimming removed 1 base from V and 8 bases from J; junction bases left unmatched: 1. The CDR3 coding sequence is TGCAGTGCTAGAGCGGGGGGGGACATTCAGTACTTC. Its protein product is CSARAGGDIQYF.

This clonotype was observed a few times. This chain joins TRBV29-1 and TRBJ2-1, with 11 bases identical to TRBD1. CDR1 and CDR2 (germline): SQVTM, ANQGSEA. V lost 3 bases and J lost 6; bases outside the gene matches: 7. The CDR3 spans 15 residues. The CDR3 spells CSVDPGQGARNEQFF. In nucleotides, the CDR3 is TGCAGCGTTGATCCTGGACAGGGGGCGCGCAATGAGCAGTTCTTC.

This clonotype was seen only a few times. The rearrangement uses TRBV6-2 or TRBV6-3 and TRBJ1-2; TRBD1 matches at 7 bases. Germline V gene sequence: CDR1 MNHEY, CDR2 SVGEGT. With 7 bases clipped from V and 4 bases from J, the junction kept 3 bases outside the gene matches. The CDR3 runs 12 residues. The CDR3 loop is CASNTGAYGYTF. For the CDR3, the DNA is TGTGCCAGCAACACAGGGGCCTATGGCTACACCTTC.

This clonotype was observed a few times. The chain links TRBV5-8 to TRBJ1-4; TRBD1 matches 7 bases. CDR1 SGHTS and CDR2 YDEGEE come from the germline V gene. Trimming removed 4 bases from V and 7 bases from J; junction bases left unmatched: 1. The CDR3 totals 12 residues. The CDR3, as DNA: TGTGCCAGCAGCCGACAGGGTGAAAAACTGTTTTTT. As protein: CASSRQGEKLFF.

This clonotype was seen a handful of times. The chain joins TRBV6-5 to TRBJ2-2, with D hard to call. Trimming took off 2 bases at V and 6 bases at J, with 7 bases between the two ends. CDR1 and CDR2 from the germline V gene are MNHEY and SVGAGI. The CDR3 runs 13 residues. The CDR3 DNA reads TGTGCCAGCAGTTACCGATACGCCGGGGAGCTGTTTTTT. Encoded protein: CASSYRYAGELFF.

This clonotype was seen a handful of times. The rearrangement links TRBV4-3 to TRBJ2-7, with 7 bases fitting TRBD1. V lost 8 bases, J lost 0 bases, and 7 bases stayed unmatched. Germline V gives CDR1 LGHNA, CDR2 YSLEER. The CDR3 runs 14 residues. As DNA, the CDR3 is TGCGCCAGCGCCCCGGCAGGGGGCTCCTACGAGCAGTACTTC. Translating it yields CASAPAGGSYEQYF.